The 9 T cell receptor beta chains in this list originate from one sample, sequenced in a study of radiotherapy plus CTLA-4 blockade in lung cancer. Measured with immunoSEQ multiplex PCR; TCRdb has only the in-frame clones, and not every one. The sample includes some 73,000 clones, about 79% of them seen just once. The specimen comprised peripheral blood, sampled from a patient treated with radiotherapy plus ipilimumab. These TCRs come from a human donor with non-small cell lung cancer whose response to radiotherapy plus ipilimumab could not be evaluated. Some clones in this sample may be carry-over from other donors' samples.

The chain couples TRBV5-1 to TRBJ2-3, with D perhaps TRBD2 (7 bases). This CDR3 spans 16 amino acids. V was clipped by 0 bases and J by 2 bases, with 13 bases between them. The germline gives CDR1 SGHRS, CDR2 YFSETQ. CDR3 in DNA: TGCGCCAGCAGCTTGGTTGCGGGGGCATCCACAGATACGCAGTATTTT. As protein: CASSLVAGASTDTQYF.

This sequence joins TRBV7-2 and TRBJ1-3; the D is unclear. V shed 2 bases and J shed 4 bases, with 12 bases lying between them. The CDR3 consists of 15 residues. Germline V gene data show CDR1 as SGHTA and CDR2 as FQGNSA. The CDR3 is CASSLLGGRGNTIYF. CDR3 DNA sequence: TGTGCCAGCAGCTTATTGGGAGGTCGGGGAAACACCATATATTTT.

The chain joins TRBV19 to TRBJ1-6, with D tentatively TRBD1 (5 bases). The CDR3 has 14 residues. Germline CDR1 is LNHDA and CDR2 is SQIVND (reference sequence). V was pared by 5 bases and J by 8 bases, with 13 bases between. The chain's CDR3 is CASSEGLRYSPLHF. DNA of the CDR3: TGTGCCAGTAGTGAGGGACTACGGTATTCACCCCTCCACTTT.

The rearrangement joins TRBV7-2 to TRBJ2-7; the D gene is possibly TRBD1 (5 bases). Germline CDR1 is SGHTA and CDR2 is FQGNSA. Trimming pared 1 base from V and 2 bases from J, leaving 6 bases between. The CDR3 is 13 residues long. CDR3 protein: CASSLVRAYEQYF. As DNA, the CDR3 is TGTGCCAGCAGCTTAGTCAGGGCCTACGAGCAGTACTTC.

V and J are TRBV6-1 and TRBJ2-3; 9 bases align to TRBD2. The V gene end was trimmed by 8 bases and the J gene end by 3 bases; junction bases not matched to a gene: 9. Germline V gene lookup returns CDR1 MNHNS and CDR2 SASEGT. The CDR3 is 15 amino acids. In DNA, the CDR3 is TGTGCCAGCGGGAGGGGTAGCGGGGGAACAGATACGCAGTATTTT. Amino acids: CASGRGSGGTDTQYF.

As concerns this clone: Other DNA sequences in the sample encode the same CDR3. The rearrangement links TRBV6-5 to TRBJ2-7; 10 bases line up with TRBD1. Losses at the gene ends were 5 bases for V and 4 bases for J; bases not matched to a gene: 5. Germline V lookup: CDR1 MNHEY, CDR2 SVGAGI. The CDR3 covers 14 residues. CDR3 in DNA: TGTGCCAGCAGTCACCGGGACAGGGGATACGAGCAGTACTTC. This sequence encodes CASSHRDRGYEQYF.

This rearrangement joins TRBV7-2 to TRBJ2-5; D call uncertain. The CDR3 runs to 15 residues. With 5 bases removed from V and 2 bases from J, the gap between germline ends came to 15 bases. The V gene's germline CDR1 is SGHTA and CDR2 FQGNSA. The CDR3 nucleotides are TGTGCCAGCAGCCCTATACATGGGCTACAAGAGACCCAGTACTTC. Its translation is CASSPIHGLQETQYF.

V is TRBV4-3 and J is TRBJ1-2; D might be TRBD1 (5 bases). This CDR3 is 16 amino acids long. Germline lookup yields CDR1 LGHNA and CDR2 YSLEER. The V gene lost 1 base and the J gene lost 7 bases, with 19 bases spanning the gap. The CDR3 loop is CASSQGLEQAAAGYTF. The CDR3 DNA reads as TGCGCCAGCAGCCAAGGGCTGGAACAGGCAGCCGCTGGCTACACCTTC.

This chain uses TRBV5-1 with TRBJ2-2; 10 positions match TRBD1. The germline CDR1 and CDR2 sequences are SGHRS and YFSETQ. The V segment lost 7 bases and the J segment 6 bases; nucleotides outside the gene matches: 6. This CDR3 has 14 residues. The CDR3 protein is CASRGQGGPGELFF. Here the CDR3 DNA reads TGCGCCAGCCGTGGACAGGGGGGGCCCGGGGAGCTGTTTTTT.